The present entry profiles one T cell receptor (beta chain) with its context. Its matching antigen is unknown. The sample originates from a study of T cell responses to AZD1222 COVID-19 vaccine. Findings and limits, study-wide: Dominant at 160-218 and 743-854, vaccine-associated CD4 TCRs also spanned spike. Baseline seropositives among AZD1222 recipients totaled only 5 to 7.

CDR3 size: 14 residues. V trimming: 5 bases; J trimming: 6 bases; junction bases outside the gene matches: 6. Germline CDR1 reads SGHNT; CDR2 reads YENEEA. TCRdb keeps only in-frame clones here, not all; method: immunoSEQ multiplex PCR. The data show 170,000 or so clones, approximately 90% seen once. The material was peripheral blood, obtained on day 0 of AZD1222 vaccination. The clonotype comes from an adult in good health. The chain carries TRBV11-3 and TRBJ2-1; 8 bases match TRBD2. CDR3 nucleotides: TGTGCCAGCAGCCCGGGACTAGTACCCAATGAGCAGTTCTTC. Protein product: CASSPGLVPNEQFF.